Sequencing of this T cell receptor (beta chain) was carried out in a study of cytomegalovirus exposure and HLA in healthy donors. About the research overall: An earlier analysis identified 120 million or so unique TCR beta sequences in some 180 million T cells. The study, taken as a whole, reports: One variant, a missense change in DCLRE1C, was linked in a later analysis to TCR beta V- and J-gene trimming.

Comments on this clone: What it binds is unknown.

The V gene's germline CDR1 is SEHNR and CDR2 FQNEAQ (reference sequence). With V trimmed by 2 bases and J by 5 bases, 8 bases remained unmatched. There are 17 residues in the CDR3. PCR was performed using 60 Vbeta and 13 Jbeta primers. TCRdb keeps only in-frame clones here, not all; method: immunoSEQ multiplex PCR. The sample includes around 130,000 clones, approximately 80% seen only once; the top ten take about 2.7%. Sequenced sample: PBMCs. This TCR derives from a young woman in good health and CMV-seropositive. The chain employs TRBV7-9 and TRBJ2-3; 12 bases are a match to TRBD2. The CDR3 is CASSLPSSGGALDTQYF. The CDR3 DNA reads TGTGCCAGCAGCTTACCCTCTAGCGGGGGGGCCTTAGATACGCAGTATTTT.